This T cell receptor beta chain was sequenced during a study of identifying expanded T cells in peripheral blood. Findings and limits, study-wide: Across healthy donors, higher total template counts meant significantly greater approximately two-week count variance.

Of note for this clone: Its cognate antigen is unknown.

Clones were read by immunoSEQ multiplex PCR, and TCRdb kept only the in-frame ones, dropping some. This sample has 70,000 to 95,000 clones, with 88% found just once. Healthy donors had no documented immune events, such as infections, while sampled. CDR1 and CDR2 (germline): SGHRS, YFSETQ. V gave up 0 bases and J gave up 8 bases, with 16 bases separating them. The CDR3 has 15 residues. Sequences were obtained from blood. V and J are TRBV5-1 and TRBJ2-3; D is perhaps TRBD1 (6 bases). The receptor's source is a person aged 18 to 75 in good health. The CDR3 bases are TGCGCCAGCAGCTTGGAGTACAGGGTAGAAGCTACGCAGTATTTT. Its translation: CASSLEYRVEATQYF.